The 30 T cell receptor beta chains below were found in one sample sequenced in a study of blood T cells in healthy people across ages. Then a second PCR, running about 6 to 11 cycles, was carried out with a sample-barcoded 5' primer and a J-beta primer mix. TCRdb analysed the 5' RACE reads with MiXCR anew, one entry per CDR3 protein. Of about 780,000 distinct CDR3 sequences in the sample, 20% to 30% were seen once. The same data also went into a second study, on T cells of mothers and their children.

The sequencing input was blood. The receptor set was obtained from a boy younger than 18 in good health.

The rearrangement links TRBV7-2 to TRBJ1-5, with TRBD1 as a possible D gene (6 bases). This CDR3 comprises 16 residues. Germline values: CDR1 SGHTA, CDR2 FQGNSA. V lost 4 bases and J lost 2, with 15 bases in between. This CDR3 is CASSSRGGPGNQPQHF. The CDR3 DNA reads TGTGCCAGCAGCTCGAGGGGGGGCCCCGGCAATCAGCCCCAGCATTTT.

The rearrangement uses TRBV20-1 and TRBJ1-1; TRBD1 agrees at 10 bases. There are 15 residues in the CDR3. CDR1 is DFQATT and CDR2 is SNEGSKA in the germline V gene (reference sequence). The ends lost 6 bases at V and 4 bases at J; junction bases unmatched: 11. CDR3 sequence: CSANAGTGDLTEAFF. In DNA, the CDR3 is TGCAGTGCGAACGCCGGGACAGGGGATCTCACTGAAGCTTTCTTT.

This clonotype turned up a few times. This sequence joins TRBV4-1 and TRBJ1-1; the match to TRBD1 covers 9 bases. The CDR3 loop spans 17 amino acids. V trimming: 0 bases; J trimming: 3 bases; junction bases outside the gene matches: 8. The germline gives CDR1 MGHRA, CDR2 YSYEKL. CDR3 sequence reads: CASSQDFSGTGYTEAFF. The DNA of the CDR3 is TGCGCCAGCAGCCAAGATTTTTCCGGGACAGGGTACACTGAAGCTTTCTTT.

V is TRBV2 and J is TRBJ2-1; perhaps TRBD1 as D (5 bases). From germline, CDR1 is SNHLY and CDR2 FYNNEI. Trimming left V 2 bases short and J 1 base short, with 12 bases between. There are 16 residues in the CDR3. The DNA of the CDR3 is TGTGCCAGCAGTGAAAGGTTCCAGGGATCCTACAATGAGCAGTTCTTC. Its translation: CASSERFQGSYNEQFF.

The CDR3, as DNA: TGCAGTGCCATCCATCCAACCCGGCGGGCGCACGAGCAGTACTTC. Translated: CSAIHPTRRAHEQYF. The genes are TRBV20-1 and TRBJ2-5; a weak D match, TRBD2 (5 bases). The DNA end is a closer match to TRBJ2-7, so the J assignment may be wrong. The CDR3 is 15 residues long. Per the germline V gene, CDR1 is DFQATT and CDR2 is SNEGSKA (reference sequence).

This rearrangement joins TRBV3-1 to TRBJ2-3, with D unclear. Trimming stripped 4 bases from V and 6 bases from J, with 14 bases between. The germline gives CDR1 LGHDT, CDR2 YNNKEL (reference sequence). The CDR3 spans 14 residues. The CDR3 region is CASSPGTHTDTQYF. The CDR3 nucleotides are TGTGCCAGCAGCCCCGGTACACACACGGATACGCAGTATTTT.

The chain's CDR3 is CASSEDEQYF. DNA of the CDR3: TGTGCCAGCAGTGAAGACGAGCAGTACTTC. The V call is TRBV6-1, the J call TRBJ2-7, with D hard to call. V dropped 1 base and J dropped 5 bases, with 0 bases sitting between them. CDR1 is MNHNS, CDR2 SASEGT, per germline. This CDR3 has 10 residues.

The J gene is TRBJ2-7, the V gene TRBV25-1; D unresolved. V lost 4 bases, J lost 7 bases, and 8 bases lay in between. Germline CDR1 is MGHDK and CDR2 is SYGVNS. The CDR3 totals 11 residues. DNA for the CDR3: TGTGCCAGCAGTGCCTACACGGAGCAGTACTTC. Encoded protein: CASSAYTEQYF.

The count of this clonotype is one. The gene calls are TRBV4-2 and TRBJ1-4; maybe TRBD1 (6 bases). In germline, CDR1 is LGHNA, CDR2 YNFKEQ. The CDR3 covers 16 residues. With 4 bases removed from V and 0 bases from J, the gap between germline ends came to 12 bases. For the CDR3, the DNA is TGTGCCAGCAGCCCGAGGGGGACCACAACTAATGAAAAACTGTTTTTT. It yields the protein CASSPRGTTTNEKLFF.

The chain links TRBV27 to TRBJ1-4, with TRBD1 matching over 8 bases. The CDR3 runs to 15 residues. The germline CDR1 and CDR2 sequences are MNHEY and SMNVEV (reference sequence). The V segment lost 4 bases and the J segment 4 bases; nucleotides outside the gene matches: 5. CDR3 coding DNA: TGTGCCAGCAGTTCCACAGGGGGGCTTAATGAAAAACTGTTTTTT. The encoded protein is CASSSTGGLNEKLFF.

The V and J genes are TRBV4-2 and TRBJ2-7; D gene ambiguous. This CDR3 has 15 residues. Germline CDR1 and CDR2: LGHNA and YNFKEQ. V was clipped by 0 bases and J by 2 bases, with 11 bases between them. CDR3 nucleotide sequence: TGTGCCAGCAGCCAAGATCGGAAAGGAACCTACGAGCAGTACTTC. Amino acid sequence: CASSQDRKGTYEQYF.

This sequence joins TRBV2 and TRBJ2-7; D call uncertain. Trimming removed 7 bases at V and 6 bases at J, with 10 bases between. CDR1 is SNHLY, CDR2 FYNNEI, per germline. The CDR3 extends over 11 amino acids. The CDR3 here is CASKNYLEQYF. The CDR3 DNA is TGTGCCAGCAAGAACTACCTCGAGCAGTACTTC.

This clonotype was recorded at least ten times. The chain has TRBV18 and TRBJ2-5, with 7 bases aligning to TRBD1. Near its end, the DNA agrees better with TRBJ2-7, so the J call may be wrong. This CDR3 contains 15 residues. Germline V gives CDR1 KGHSH, CDR2 LQKENI. The chain's CDR3 is CASSLGQVSSYEQYF. The CDR3, as DNA: TGTGCCAGCTCGCTCGGACAGGTCAGCTCCTACGAGCAGTACTTC.

The chain links TRBV9 to TRBJ2-7; D unresolved. The CDR3 has 14 amino acids. Germline V gene data show CDR1 as SGDLS and CDR2 as YYNGEE. The ends were cut back, 0 bases at V and 2 bases at J, with 9 bases in the middle. The CDR3 here is CASSVGGATYEQYF. For the CDR3, the DNA is TGTGCCAGCAGCGTAGGAGGAGCTACCTACGAGCAGTACTTC. The whole variable domain, remainder taken from reference TRBV9 and TRBJ2-7, is DSGVTQTPKHLITATGQRVTLRCSPRSGDLSVYWYQQSLDQGLQFLIQYYNGEERAKGNILERFSAQQFPDLHSELNLSSLELGDSALYFCASSVGGATYEQYFGPGTRLTVT.

This clonotype has just a few counts. The chain combines TRBV7-6 with TRBJ2-7, with D possibly TRBD2 on 6 matching bases. Germline assignment: CDR1 SGHVS and CDR2 FNYEAQ. Deletions cut 3 bases from V and 3 bases from J, with 15 bases between. The CDR3 has 15 residues. CDR3 in amino acids: CASSLGLEANYEQYF. The DNA for the CDR3 is TGTGCCAGCAGCTTGGGACTCGAAGCTAACTACGAGCAGTACTTC.

The rearrangement joins TRBV24-1 to TRBJ2-5; D not resolved. The CDR3 sequence is 15 residues long. The germline gives CDR1 KGHDR, CDR2 SFDVKD. V was clipped by 4 bases and J by 4 bases, with 15 bases between them. The chain's CDR3 is CATSDPGRVPETQYF. DNA of the CDR3: TGTGCCACCAGTGACCCTGGACGGGTTCCAGAGACCCAGTACTTC.

The rearrangement joins TRBV3-1 to TRBJ1-4, with D unresolved. Looked up from germline, CDR1 is LGHDT and CDR2 is YNNKEL (reference sequence). V lost 2 bases and J lost 5, with 6 bases in between. This CDR3 comprises 13 residues. CDR3 in DNA: TGTGCCAGCAGCCAATCGGAAAATGAAAAACTGTTTTTT. It translates to CASSQSENEKLFF.

This chain joins TRBV7-9 and TRBJ2-3; D might be TRBD1 (6 bases). V was trimmed by 2 bases and J by 3 bases, leaving 12 bases between them. CDR1 and CDR2 (germline): SEHNR, FQNEAQ (reference sequence). This CDR3 contains 15 residues. CDR3 region: CASSLHLTGTDTQYF. CDR3 sequence (DNA): TGTGCCAGCAGCTTACACTTAACAGGGACAGATACGCAGTATTTT.

This clonotype was observed a single time. The gene calls are TRBV28 and TRBJ2-1; D is possibly TRBD2 (5 bases). The J call may not be correct, given that the DNA end is closer to TRBJ2-5. The CDR3 covers 16 residues. Germline values: CDR1 MDHEN, CDR2 SYDVKM. The CDR3 is CASSLELAPPGETQYF. The CDR3 DNA reads TGTGCCAGCAGTTTGGAGTTGGCTCCCCCGGGGGAGACCCAGTACTTC.

The gene calls are TRBV4-1 and TRBJ2-5; TRBD2 might be the D (6 bases). V lost 4 bases to trimming and J lost 2 bases, with 11 bases between them. Germline values: CDR1 MGHRA, CDR2 YSYEKL. This CDR3 is built from 14 residues. The CDR3 protein is CASSRSAGQETQYF. As DNA, the CDR3 is TGCGCCAGCAGCCGCTCCGCGGGGCAAGAGACCCAGTACTTC.

The table lists this clonotype with a few counts. This chain connects TRBV19 to TRBJ1-1; the match to TRBD1 covers 9 bases. The CDR3 is 17 amino acids. Germline trimming cut 2 bases from V and 4 bases from J; bases unmatched to any gene: 11. The germline CDR1 and CDR2 sequences are LNHDA and SQIVND (reference sequence). The DNA of the CDR3 is TGTGCCAGTAGTATACCCCGGGACAGGGTCTTTAGCACTGAAGCTTTCTTT. Translated: CASSIPRDRVFSTEAFF.

The count of this clonotype is one. The chain employs TRBV5-1 and TRBJ1-6; maybe TRBD1 (6 bases). The germline CDR1 and CDR2 sequences are SGHRS and YFSETQ. The V end lost 0 bases, the J end lost 3 bases, and 19 bases lay between the germline ends. The CDR3 length is 19 residues. The CDR3 region is CASSLEGLTGIIYNSPLHF. CDR3 bases: TGCGCCAGCAGCTTGGAGGGGCTGACAGGAATAATCTATAATTCACCCCTCCACTTT.

This clonotype has a handful of counts. The chain combines TRBV29-1 with TRBJ2-4; no reliable D call. Germline V lookup: CDR1 SQVTM, CDR2 ANQGSEA. V shed 0 bases and J shed 9 bases, with 12 bases lying between them. This CDR3 is built from 13 residues. CDR3 residues: CSVEDGVEFIQYF. As DNA, the CDR3 is TGCAGCGTTGAAGATGGGGTAGAGTTCATTCAGTACTTC.

There are many counts of this clonotype. The V call is TRBV5-1, the J call TRBJ1-3, with unresolved D. V was trimmed by 6 bases and J by 4 bases, leaving 14 bases between them. Germline CDR1 reads SGHRS; CDR2 reads YFSETQ. The CDR3 runs 14 residues. CDR3 amino acids: CASTLQPGGNTIYF. Here the CDR3 DNA reads TGCGCCAGCACCCTACAACCGGGGGGAAACACCATATATTTT.

The table lists this clonotype with a few counts. The chain has TRBV6-6 and TRBJ2-1; 11 bases are shared with TRBD1. This CDR3 contains 16 residues. Per germline, CDR1 MNHNY and CDR2 SVGAGI (reference sequence). V shed 5 bases and J 4 bases; nucleotides not matched to a gene: 7. The CDR3 here is CASSHTGTGGYNEQFF. In DNA form, the CDR3 reads TGTGCCAGCAGTCACACCGGGACAGGGGGGTACAATGAGCAGTTCTTC.

The gene calls are TRBV3-1 and TRBJ2-7; D call uncertain. V shed 1 base and J shed 4 bases, with 8 bases lying between them. From germline, CDR1 is LGHDT and CDR2 YNNKEL (reference sequence). This CDR3 is built from 13 residues. The DNA for the CDR3 is TGTGCCAGCAGCCAAGGGGTAGGGTACGAGCAGTACTTC. Translation: CASSQGVGYEQYF.

This clonotype was detected only a few times. The V call is TRBV11-2, the J call TRBJ2-1; D is ambiguous. CDR3 size: 15 residues. Between the trimmed V and J ends, which lost 1 base and 10 bases, there was a span of 17 bases. CDR1 is SGHAT, CDR2 FQNNGV, per germline. The DNA of the CDR3 is TGTGCCAGCAGCTTAGGACTGATCTCGGCAAACGAGCAGTTCTTC. Amino acids: CASSLGLISANEQFF.

The DNA for the CDR3 is TGCGCCAGCAGCACCGAGAACTGGCGGGGGATAGAGACCCAGTACTTC. This codes for CASSTENWRGIETQYF. This chain connects TRBV5-1 to TRBJ2-5; 7 bases agree with TRBD2. V shed 4 bases, J shed 4 bases, and the junction held 13 bases outside the gene matches. This CDR3 comprises 16 residues. Germline V gives CDR1 SGHRS, CDR2 YFSETQ.

The rearrangement joins TRBV5-1 to TRBJ2-5; 7 nucleotides match TRBD1. The DNA end favors TRBJ2-7, so the J call may be wrong. Per the germline V gene, CDR1 is SGHRS and CDR2 is YFSETQ. There are 14 residues in the CDR3. CDR3 sequence (DNA): TGCGCCAGCAGCGAGGACAGGAACTCCTACGAGCAGTACTTC. Its protein is CASSEDRNSYEQYF.

V gene TRBV20-1 combines with J gene TRBJ2-6; tentatively, D is TRBD2 (5 bases). The CDR3 has 15 residues. The V gene's germline CDR1 is DFQATT and CDR2 SNEGSKA (reference sequence). Trimming pared 5 bases from V and 0 bases from J, leaving 11 bases between. CDR3 sequence: CSARTDYSGANVLTF. In nucleotides, the CDR3 is TGCAGTGCTCGGACTGATTACTCTGGGGCCAACGTCCTGACTTTC.